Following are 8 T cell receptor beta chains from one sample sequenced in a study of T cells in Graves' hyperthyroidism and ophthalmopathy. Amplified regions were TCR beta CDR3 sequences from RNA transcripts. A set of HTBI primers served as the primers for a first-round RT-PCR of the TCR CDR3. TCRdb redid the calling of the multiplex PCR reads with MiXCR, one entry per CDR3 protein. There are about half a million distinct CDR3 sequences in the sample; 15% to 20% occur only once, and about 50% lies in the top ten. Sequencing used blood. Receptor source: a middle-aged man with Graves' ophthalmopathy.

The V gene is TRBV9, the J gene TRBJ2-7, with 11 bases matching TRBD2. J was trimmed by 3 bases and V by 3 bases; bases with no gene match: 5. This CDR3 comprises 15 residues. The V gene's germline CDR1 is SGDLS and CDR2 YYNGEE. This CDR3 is CASSAGTSGVYEQYF. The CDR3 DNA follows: TGTGCCAGCAGCGCAGGGACTAGCGGAGTCTACGAGCAGTACTTC.

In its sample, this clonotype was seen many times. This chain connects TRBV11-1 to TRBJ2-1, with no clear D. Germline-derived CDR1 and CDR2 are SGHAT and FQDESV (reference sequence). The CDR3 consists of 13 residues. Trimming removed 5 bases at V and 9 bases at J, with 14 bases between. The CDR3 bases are TGTGCCAGCAGCCCTCAAAAGGAAAGTGAGCAGTTCTTC. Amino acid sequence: CASSPQKESEQFF.

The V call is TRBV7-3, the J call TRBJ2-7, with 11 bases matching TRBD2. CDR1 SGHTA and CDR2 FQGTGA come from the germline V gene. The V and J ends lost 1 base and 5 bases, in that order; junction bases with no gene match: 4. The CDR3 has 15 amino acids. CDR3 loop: CASSLRPSGGNEQYF. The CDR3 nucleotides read TGTGCCAGCAGCTTAAGGCCTAGCGGGGGGAACGAGCAGTACTTC.

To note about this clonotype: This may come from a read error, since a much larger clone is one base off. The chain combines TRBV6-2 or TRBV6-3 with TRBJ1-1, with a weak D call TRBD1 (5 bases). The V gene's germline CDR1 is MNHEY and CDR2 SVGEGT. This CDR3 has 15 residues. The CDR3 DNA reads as TGTACCAGCAGTTACTCTGGCAGGGCGCACACTGAAGCTTTCTTT. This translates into CTSSYSGRAHTEAFF.

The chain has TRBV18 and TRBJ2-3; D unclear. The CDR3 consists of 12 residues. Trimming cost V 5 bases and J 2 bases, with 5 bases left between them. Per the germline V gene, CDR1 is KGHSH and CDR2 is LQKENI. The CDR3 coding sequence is TGTGCCAGCTCAGACACCACAGATACGCAGTATTTT. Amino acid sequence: CASSDTTDTQYF. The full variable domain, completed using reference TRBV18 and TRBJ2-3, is NAGVMQNPRHLVRRRGQEARLRCSPMKGHSHVYWYRQLPEEGLKFMVYLQKENIIDESGMPKERFSAEFPKEGPSILRIQQVVRGDSAAYFCASSDTTDTQYFGPGTRLTVL.

CDR3 in DNA: TGTGCCAGTAGTACAGGACTAGGCGCCGGGAATGAGCAGTTCTTC. This sequence encodes CASSTGLGAGNEQFF. The chain has TRBV19 and TRBJ2-1; the match to TRBD2 covers 7 bases. J gave up 7 bases and V 4 bases, and 10 bases lay outside the gene matches. Germline values: CDR1 LNHDA, CDR2 SQIVND (reference sequence). The CDR3 spans 15 residues.

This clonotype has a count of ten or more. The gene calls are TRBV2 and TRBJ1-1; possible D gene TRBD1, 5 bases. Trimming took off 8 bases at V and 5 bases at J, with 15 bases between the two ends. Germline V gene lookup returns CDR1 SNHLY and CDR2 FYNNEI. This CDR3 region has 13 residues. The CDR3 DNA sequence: TGTGCCAGCGGGGCCGCCTGGGAGACTGAAGCTTTCTTT. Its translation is CASGAAWETEAFF. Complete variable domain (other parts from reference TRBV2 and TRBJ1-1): EPEVTQTPSHQVTQMGQEVILRCVPISNHLYFYWYRQILGQKVEFLVSFYNNEISEKSEIFDDQFSVERPDGSNFTLKIRSTKLEDSAMYFCASGAAWETEAFFGQGTRLTVV.

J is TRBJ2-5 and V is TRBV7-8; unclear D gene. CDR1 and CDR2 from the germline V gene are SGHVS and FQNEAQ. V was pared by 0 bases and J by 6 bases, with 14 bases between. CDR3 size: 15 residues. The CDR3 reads CASSLAWRAAQTQYF. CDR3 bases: TGTGCCAGCAGCTTAGCTTGGCGAGCCGCCCAGACCCAGTACTTC.